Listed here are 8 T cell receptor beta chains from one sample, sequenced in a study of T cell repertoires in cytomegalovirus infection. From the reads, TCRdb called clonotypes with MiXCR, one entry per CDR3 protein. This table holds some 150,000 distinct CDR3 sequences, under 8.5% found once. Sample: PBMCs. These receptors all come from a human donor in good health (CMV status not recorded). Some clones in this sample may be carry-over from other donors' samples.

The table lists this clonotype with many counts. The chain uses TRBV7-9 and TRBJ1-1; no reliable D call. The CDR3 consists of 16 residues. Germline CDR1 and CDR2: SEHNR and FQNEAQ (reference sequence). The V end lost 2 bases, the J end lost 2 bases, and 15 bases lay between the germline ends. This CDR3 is CASSLMVGPTNTEAFF. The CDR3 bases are TGTGCCAGCAGCTTAATGGTCGGACCTACTAACACTGAAGCTTTCTTT.

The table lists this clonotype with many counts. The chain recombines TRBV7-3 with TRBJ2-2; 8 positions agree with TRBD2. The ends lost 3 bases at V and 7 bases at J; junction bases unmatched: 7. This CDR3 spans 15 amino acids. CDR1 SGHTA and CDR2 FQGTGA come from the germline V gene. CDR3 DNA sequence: TGTGCCAGCAGCTTTGCGGGGGGACGCCACGGGGAGCTGTTTTTT. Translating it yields CASSFAGGRHGELFF.

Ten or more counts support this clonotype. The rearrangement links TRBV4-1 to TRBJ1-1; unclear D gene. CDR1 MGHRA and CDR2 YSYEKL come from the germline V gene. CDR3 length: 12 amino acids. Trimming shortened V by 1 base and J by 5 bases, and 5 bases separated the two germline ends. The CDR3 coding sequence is TGCGCCAGCAGCCAAGTGGGTACTGAAGCTTTCTTT. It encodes CASSQVGTEAFF.

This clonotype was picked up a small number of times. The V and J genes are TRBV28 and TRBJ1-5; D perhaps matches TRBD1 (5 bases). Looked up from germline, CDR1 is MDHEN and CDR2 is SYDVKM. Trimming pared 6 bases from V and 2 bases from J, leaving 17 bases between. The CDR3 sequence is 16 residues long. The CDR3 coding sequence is TGTGCCAGCAGGGGTTTGGAGGGGCCGGGCAATCAGCCCCAGCATTTT. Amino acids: CASRGLEGPGNQPQHF.

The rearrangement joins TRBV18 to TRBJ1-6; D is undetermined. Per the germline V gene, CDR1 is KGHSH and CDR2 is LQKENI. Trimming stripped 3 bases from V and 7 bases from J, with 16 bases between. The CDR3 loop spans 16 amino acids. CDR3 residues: CASSPLPSLGNSPLHF. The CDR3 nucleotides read TGTGCCAGCTCACCTCTTCCGTCTCTAGGAAATTCACCCCTCCACTTT.

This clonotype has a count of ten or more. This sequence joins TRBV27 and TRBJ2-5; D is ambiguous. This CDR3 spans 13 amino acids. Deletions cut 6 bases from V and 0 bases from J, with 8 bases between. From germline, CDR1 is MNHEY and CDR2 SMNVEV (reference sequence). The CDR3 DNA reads TGTGCCAGCAGGGACCAATACCAAGAGACCCAGTACTTC. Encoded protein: CASRDQYQETQYF.

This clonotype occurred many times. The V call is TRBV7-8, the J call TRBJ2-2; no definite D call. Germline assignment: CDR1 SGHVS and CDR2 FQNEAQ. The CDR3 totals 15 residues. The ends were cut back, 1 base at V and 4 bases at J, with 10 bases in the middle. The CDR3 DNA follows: TGTGCCAGCAGCTTAGTGGGTAGGATCACCGGGGAGCTGTTTTTT. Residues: CASSLVGRITGELFF. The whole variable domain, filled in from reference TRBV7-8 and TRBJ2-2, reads GAGVSQSPRYKVAKRGQDVALRCDPISGHVSLFWYQQALGQGPEFLTYFQNEAQLDKSGLPSDRFFAERPEGSVSTLKIQRTQQEDSAVYLCASSLVGRITGELFFGEGSRLTVL.

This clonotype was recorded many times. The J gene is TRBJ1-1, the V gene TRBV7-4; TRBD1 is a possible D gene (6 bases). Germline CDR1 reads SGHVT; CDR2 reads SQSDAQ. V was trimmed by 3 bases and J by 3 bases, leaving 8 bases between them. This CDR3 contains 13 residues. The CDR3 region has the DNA TGTGCCAGCAGCTTGGAGGGGGACACTGAAGCTTTCTTT. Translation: CASSLEGDTEAFF. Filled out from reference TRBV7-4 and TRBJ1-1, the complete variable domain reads GAGVSQSPRYKVAKRGRDVALRCDSISGHVTLYWYRQTLGQGSEVLTYSQSDAQRDKSGRPSGRFSAERPERSVSTLKIQRTEQGDSAVYLCASSLEGDTEAFFGQGTRLTVV.